These 24 T cell receptor beta chains were all obtained from the same sample, sequenced in a study of STAT5B mutations in CD4+ large granular lymphocyte leukemia. The assay was immunoSEQ multiplex PCR, and TCRdb's table has in-frame clones only and misses some. The table has fewer than 35,000 clones, about 71% seen once. The source material was CD4+ T cells from blood buffy coats. The receptors stem from a human donor in good health.

The gene calls are TRBV12-1 and TRBJ1-5; TRBD1 reflects the table's D call only, with no check against the DNA. TRBV12-1 is given as a pseudogene. The CDR3 extends over 18 amino acids. The CDR3: CASSFAVDRGLGNQPQHF. The CDR3 coding sequence is TGTGCCAGCAGCTTTGCGGTGGACAGGGGGCTCGGCAATCAGCCCCAGCATTTT.

CDR3 DNA sequence: TGTGCCAGCAGCTCCGGCGTTGCTGGGGCCAACGTCCTGACTTTC. Protein: CASSSGVAGANVLTF. This chain connects TRBV11-3 to TRBJ2-6; D call uncertain. The V end was cut by 4 bases, the J end by 2 bases, with 9 bases between. The CDR3 runs to 15 residues. Germline CDR1 SGHNT, CDR2 YENEEA. The full variable domain, in which reference TRBV11-3 and TRBJ2-6 provide the parts outside the CDR3, is EAGVVQSPRYKIIEKKQPVAFWCNPISGHNTLYWYLQNLGQGPELLIRYENEEAVDDSQLPKDRFSAERLKGVDSTLKIQPAELGDSAVYLCASSSGVAGANVLTFGAGSRLTVL.

The V gene is TRBV7-9, the J gene TRBJ2-7; 7 bases map to TRBD1. CDR3 length equals 15 residues. Germline V gene lookup returns CDR1 SEHNR and CDR2 FQNEAQ (reference sequence). The V segment lost 6 bases and the J segment 1 base; nucleotides outside the gene matches: 9. The CDR3 region has the DNA TGTGCCAGCAGGCTCGGGACAGTTGATTCCTACGAGCAGTACTTC. As protein: CASRLGTVDSYEQYF.

This chain connects TRBV4-1 to TRBJ2-6, with 7 nucleotides matching TRBD2. J gave up 0 bases and V 1 base, and 6 bases lay outside the gene matches. Germline CDR1 reads MGHRA; CDR2 reads YSYEKL. The length of the CDR3 is 18 residues. The CDR3 loop is CASSQVGGPGSGANVLTF. DNA of the CDR3: TGCGCCAGCAGCCAAGTGGGAGGGCCCGGCTCTGGGGCCAACGTCCTGACTTTC.

This chain links TRBV6-5 with TRBJ2-7, with 8 bases identical to TRBD1. The CDR3 has 14 residues. Trimming at V came to 4 bases and at J to 5 bases, leaving 7 bases not matched to a gene. Germline loops: CDR1 MNHEY, CDR2 SVGAGI. The DNA of the CDR3 is TGTGCCAGCAGTTTCGCGACAGGGGCAAACGAGCAGTACTTC. It yields the protein CASSFATGANEQYF.

This clone occurred a few times. The chain recombines TRBV9 with TRBJ1-2; TRBD1 might be the D (5 bases). The CDR3 is 14 residues long. Germline assignment: CDR1 SGDLS and CDR2 YYNGEE. The V and J ends lost 0 bases and 8 bases respectively, with 14 bases between them. The CDR3 region has the DNA TGTGCCAGCAGCGTAGATTCGGTACAGGCAGGCTACACCTTC. Residues: CASSVDSVQAGYTF.

This clone appeared once. The chain is built from TRBV28 and TRBJ1-2; no firm D call. Trimming pared 4 bases from V and 4 bases from J, leaving 13 bases between. This CDR3 comprises 14 residues. Germline V lookup: CDR1 MDHEN, CDR2 SYDVKM. This CDR3 is CASSSSSGGYGYTF. Here the CDR3 DNA reads TGTGCCAGCAGTTCCTCCTCAGGTGGCTATGGCTACACCTTC.

The V gene is TRBV19, the J gene TRBJ2-4, with 9 bases identical to TRBD2. Looked up from germline, CDR1 is LNHDA and CDR2 is SQIVND (reference sequence). The ends lost 10 bases at V and 8 bases at J; junction bases unmatched: 9. This CDR3 is 13 amino acids long. In nucleotides, the CDR3 is TGTGCCACTAAAGCGGGGGGCCTTGACATTCAGTACTTC. The encoded protein is CATKAGGLDIQYF.

The rearrangement uses TRBV7-2 and TRBJ2-3, with 9 bases lining up with TRBD2. The trim removed 3 bases at V and 0 bases at J, leaving 7 bases unmatched. Germline loops: CDR1 SGHTA, CDR2 FQGNSA. The CDR3 totals 17 residues. The CDR3 is CASSFSGGGYSTDTQYF. The CDR3 bases are TGTGCCAGCAGCTTTAGCGGGGGCGGATATAGCACAGATACGCAGTATTTT.

This chain uses TRBV10-3 with TRBJ2-5, with D hard to call. The CDR3 length is 14 residues. V lost 0 bases, J lost 3 bases, and 8 bases lay in between. The germline gives CDR1 ENHRY, CDR2 SYGVKD. The CDR3 reads CAISESAAKETQYF. CDR3 in DNA: TGTGCCATCAGTGAGTCAGCAGCCAAAGAGACCCAGTACTTC.

This rearrangement joins TRBV7-9 to TRBJ1-1; D uncertain. The CDR3 has 16 amino acids. Germline-derived CDR1 and CDR2 are SEHNR and FQNEAQ (reference sequence). With 5 bases removed from V and 2 bases from J, the gap between germline ends came to 18 bases. The CDR3 loop reads CASSGDGAGHNTEAFF. Written as DNA, the CDR3 is TGTGCCAGCAGCGGAGACGGAGCAGGCCATAACACTGAAGCTTTCTTT.

V usage is TRBV9 and J usage is TRBJ2-7; D may be TRBD1 or TRBD2 (6 bases each). Germline CDR1 is SGDLS and CDR2 is YYNGEE. The CDR3 consists of 15 residues. Trimming took 0 bases from V and 5 from J, leaving 15 bases between them. The CDR3 here is CASSVDRGRFNEQYF. As DNA, the CDR3 is TGTGCCAGCAGCGTAGATCGGGGGCGCTTCAACGAGCAGTACTTC.

The genes are TRBV28 and TRBJ1-2; D gene ambiguous. CDR3 length: 12 residues. Germline assignment: CDR1 MDHEN and CDR2 SYDVKM. V lost 3 bases, J lost 8 bases, and 10 bases lay in between. CDR3 sequence reads: CASSFRGQGYTF. The CDR3 region has the DNA TGTGCCAGCAGTTTCCGAGGGCAGGGCTACACCTTC.

This chain uses TRBV4-1 with TRBJ1-6; no definite D call. V dropped 4 bases and J dropped 6 bases, with 4 bases sitting between them. Germline loops: CDR1 MGHRA, CDR2 YSYEKL. The CDR3 has 12 amino acids. CDR3 residues: CASSLVNSPLHF. The CDR3 coding sequence is TGCGCCAGCAGCCTAGTTAATTCACCCCTCCACTTT.

The chain recombines TRBV30 with TRBJ1-2; unclear D gene. The ends were cut back, 1 base at V and 8 bases at J, with 20 bases in the middle. Germline V CDR1 and CDR2: GTSNPN, SVGIG (reference sequence). The CDR3 length is 15 residues. DNA for the CDR3: TGTGCCTGGAGTGCAACCCGGGCTCCCTACGGGGGCTACACCTTC. It encodes CAWSATRAPYGGYTF.

The chain employs TRBV5-4 and TRBJ2-7; TRBD2 matches at 7 bases. Germline V CDR1 and CDR2: SGHNT, YYREEE (reference sequence). With 7 bases clipped from V and 3 bases from J, the junction kept 10 bases outside the gene matches. The CDR3 is 14 amino acids. Written as DNA, the CDR3 is TGTGCCAGCCGTCTCAGCGGGGCCAACTACGAGCAGTACTTC. Its translation is CASRLSGANYEQYF.

CDR3 amino acids: CASSFRGESSGANVLTF. The CDR3 coding sequence is TGTGCCAGCAGCTTCCGGGGTGAGAGCTCTGGGGCCAACGTCCTGACTTTC. The rearrangement links TRBV11-2 to TRBJ2-6; perhaps TRBD2 as D (5 bases). V shed 3 bases and J shed 0 bases, with 12 bases lying between them. Germline CDR1 SGHAT, CDR2 FQNNGV. The CDR3 is 17 residues long. Based on the CDR3 plus reference TRBV11-2 and TRBJ2-6, the full variable domain is EAGVAQSPRYKIIEKRQSVAFWCNPISGHATLYWYQQILGQGPKLLIQFQNNGVVDDSQLPKDRFSAERLKGVDSTLKIQPAKLEDSAVYLCASSFRGESSGANVLTFGAGSRLTVL.

J is TRBJ2-7 and V is TRBV2; the D gene could be TRBD1 or TRBD2 (5 bases each). This CDR3 has 14 amino acids. Trimming pared 6 bases from V and 1 base from J, leaving 13 bases between. Germline lookup yields CDR1 SNHLY and CDR2 FYNNEI. The CDR3 coding sequence is TGTGCCAGCAGCGCATGGGACCGATCCTACGAGCAGTACTTC. This encodes CASSAWDRSYEQYF.

This chain's CDR3 is CATSRDLGAWNTEAFF. In DNA, the CDR3 is TGTGCCACCAGCAGAGATTTGGGGGCATGGAACACTGAAGCTTTCTTT. The chain is built from TRBV15 and TRBJ1-1, with a tentative D call TRBD1 (6 bases). Trimming stripped 0 bases from V and 1 base from J, with 12 bases between. Germline values: CDR1 LNHNV, CDR2 YYDKDF (reference sequence). This CDR3 has 16 amino acids.

The chain couples TRBV6-6 to TRBJ1-1; D gene ambiguous. CDR3 length equals 13 residues. V was cut by 2 bases and J by 2 bases, with 6 bases left in between. Germline CDR1 MNHNY, CDR2 SVGAGI (reference sequence). The CDR3 nucleotides are TGTGCCAGCAGTTACCCGGAAAACACTGAAGCTTTCTTT. This gives the protein CASSYPENTEAFF.

This sequence joins TRBV5-6 and TRBJ1-1, with D unclear. Deletions cut 0 bases from V and 3 bases from J, with 9 bases between. The CDR3 totals 14 residues. CDR1 and CDR2 from the germline V gene are SGHDT and YYEEEE. CDR3 amino acids: CASSLAWGDTEAFF. Written as DNA, the CDR3 is TGTGCCAGCAGCTTGGCCTGGGGAGACACTGAAGCTTTCTTT.

The V call is TRBV10-3, the J call TRBJ2-3, with 12 bases identical to TRBD1. Trimming cost V 4 bases and J 1 base; bases outside gene matches: 12. CDR1 is ENHRY, CDR2 SYGVKD, per germline. This CDR3 comprises 19 residues. Here the CDR3 reads CAISVDRRGTGGGTDTQYF. CDR3 DNA: TGTGCCATCAGTGTTGACCGCCGCGGGACAGGGGGCGGCACAGATACGCAGTATTTT.

This clone was counted a few times. The genes are TRBV28 and TRBJ1-2, with 7 bases lining up with TRBD1. The J segment lost 7 bases and the V segment lost 7 bases, leaving 6 bases of the junction unmatched. Germline values: CDR1 MDHEN, CDR2 SYDVKM. The CDR3 spans 12 residues. CDR3 DNA: TGTGCCAGCACGAGACAGGGAAGTGGCTACACCTTC. It codes for CASTRQGSGYTF.

The V gene is TRBV9, the J gene TRBJ2-2; TRBD1 agrees at 8 bases. The CDR3 sequence is 16 residues long. The germline gives CDR1 SGDLS, CDR2 YYNGEE. Unmatched junction bases numbered 8, after V lost 4 bases and J lost 3 bases. CDR3 nucleotide sequence: TGTGCCAGCAGCATACAGGGGGTGACTTACACCGGGGAGCTGTTTTTT. Protein product: CASSIQGVTYTGELFF.